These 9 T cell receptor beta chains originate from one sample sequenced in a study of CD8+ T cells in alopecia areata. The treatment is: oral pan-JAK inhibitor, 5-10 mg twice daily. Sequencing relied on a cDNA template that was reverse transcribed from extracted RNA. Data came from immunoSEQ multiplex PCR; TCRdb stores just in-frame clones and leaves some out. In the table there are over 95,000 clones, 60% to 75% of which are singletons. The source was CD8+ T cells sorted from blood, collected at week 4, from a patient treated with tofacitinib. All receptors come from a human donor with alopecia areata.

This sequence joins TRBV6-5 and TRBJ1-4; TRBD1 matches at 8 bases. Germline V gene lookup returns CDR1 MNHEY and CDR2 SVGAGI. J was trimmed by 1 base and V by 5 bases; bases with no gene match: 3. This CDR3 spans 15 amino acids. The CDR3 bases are TGTGCCAGCAGTCTTACAGGGGGAACTAATGAAAAACTGTTTTTT. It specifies CASSLTGGTNEKLFF.

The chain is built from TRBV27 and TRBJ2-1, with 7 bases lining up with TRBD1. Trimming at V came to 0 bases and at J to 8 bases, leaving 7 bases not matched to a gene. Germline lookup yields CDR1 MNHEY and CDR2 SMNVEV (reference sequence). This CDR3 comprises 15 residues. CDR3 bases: TGTGCCAGCAGTTTATCGACAAACAGGGGTGATGAGCAGTTCTTC. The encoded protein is CASSLSTNRGDEQFF.

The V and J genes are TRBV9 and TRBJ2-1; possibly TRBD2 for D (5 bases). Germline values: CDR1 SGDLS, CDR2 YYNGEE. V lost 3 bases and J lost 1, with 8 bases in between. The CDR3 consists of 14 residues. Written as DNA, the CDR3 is TGTGCCAGCAGCGGAGCGGTTTCCTACAATGAGCAGTTCTTC. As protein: CASSGAVSYNEQFF.

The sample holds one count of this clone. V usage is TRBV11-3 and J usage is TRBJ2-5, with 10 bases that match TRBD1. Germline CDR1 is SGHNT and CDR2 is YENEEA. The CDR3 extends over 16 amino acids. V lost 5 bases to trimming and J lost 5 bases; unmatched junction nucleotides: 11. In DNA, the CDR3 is TGTGCCAGCAGCGACAGACGACAGGGGGCACGGGAGACCCAGTACTTC. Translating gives CASSDRRQGARETQYF.

The CDR3 here is CASRDKTGAGPAETQYF. The DNA for the CDR3 is TGTGCCAGCAGAGACAAGACAGGGGCAGGCCCTGCGGAGACCCAGTACTTC. The genes are TRBV2 and TRBJ2-5; 8 nucleotides align to TRBD1. V trimming: 6 bases; J trimming: 5 bases; junction bases outside the gene matches: 17. The CDR3 length is 17 residues. Germline assignment: CDR1 SNHLY and CDR2 FYNNEI.

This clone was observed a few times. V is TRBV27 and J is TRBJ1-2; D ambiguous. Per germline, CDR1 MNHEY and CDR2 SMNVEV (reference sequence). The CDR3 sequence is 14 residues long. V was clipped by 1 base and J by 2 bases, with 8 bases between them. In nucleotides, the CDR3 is TGTGCCAGCAGTTTATTCGGGAGGAACTATGGCTACACCTTC. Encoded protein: CASSLFGRNYGYTF.

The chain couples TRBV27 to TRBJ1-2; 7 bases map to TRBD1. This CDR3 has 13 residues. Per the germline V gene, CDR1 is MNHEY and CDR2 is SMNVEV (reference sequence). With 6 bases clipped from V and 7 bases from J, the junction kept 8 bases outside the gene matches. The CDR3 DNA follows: TGTGCCAGCAGGACGACAGGGCCCGGTGGCTACACCTTC. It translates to CASRTTGPGGYTF.

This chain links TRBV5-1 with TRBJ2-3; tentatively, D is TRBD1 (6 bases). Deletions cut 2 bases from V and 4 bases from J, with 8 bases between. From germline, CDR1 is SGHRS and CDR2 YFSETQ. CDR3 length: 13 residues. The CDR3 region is CASSFPGADTQYF. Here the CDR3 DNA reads TGCGCCAGCAGCTTTCCAGGGGCAGATACGCAGTATTTT.

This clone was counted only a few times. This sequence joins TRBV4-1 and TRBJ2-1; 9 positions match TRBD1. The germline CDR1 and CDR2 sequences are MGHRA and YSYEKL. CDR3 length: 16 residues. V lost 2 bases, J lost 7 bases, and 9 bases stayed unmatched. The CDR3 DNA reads TGCGCCAGCAGCCAACTGTTCGGACAGGGGAAGAATGAGCAGTTCTTC. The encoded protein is CASSQLFGQGKNEQFF.